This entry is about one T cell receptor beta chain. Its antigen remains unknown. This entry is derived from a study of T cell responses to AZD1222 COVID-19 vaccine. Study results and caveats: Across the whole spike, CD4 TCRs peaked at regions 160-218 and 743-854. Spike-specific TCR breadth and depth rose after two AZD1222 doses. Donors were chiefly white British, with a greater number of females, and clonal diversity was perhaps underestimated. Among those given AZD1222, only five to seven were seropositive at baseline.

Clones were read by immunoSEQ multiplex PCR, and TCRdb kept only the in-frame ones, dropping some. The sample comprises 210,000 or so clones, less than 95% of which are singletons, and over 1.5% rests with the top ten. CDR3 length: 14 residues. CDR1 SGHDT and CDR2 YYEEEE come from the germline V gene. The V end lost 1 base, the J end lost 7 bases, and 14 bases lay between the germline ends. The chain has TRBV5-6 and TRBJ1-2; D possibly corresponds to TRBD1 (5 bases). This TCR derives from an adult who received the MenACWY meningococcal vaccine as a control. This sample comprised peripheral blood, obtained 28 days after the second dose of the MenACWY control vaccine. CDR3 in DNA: TGTGCCAGCAGCTTGAGGACTGGGACGGGTGGCTACACCTTC. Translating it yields CASSLRTGTGGYTF.